This T cell receptor beta chain is from a study of cytomegalovirus exposure and HLA in healthy donors. Study conclusions and caveats: Some TCR beta chains (over 150 of them) were listed as cytomegalovirus-associated.

Sequenced by immunoSEQ multiplex PCR; TCRdb stores in-frame clones only, minus some. The sample includes around 220,000 clones, about 90% of them seen just once. Germline V gene sequence: CDR1 WSHSY, CDR2 SAAADI. V was pared by 9 bases and J by 5 bases, with 10 bases of the junction left unmatched. This CDR3 has 14 residues. Details on this clone: Its antigen is undetermined.

This sequence joins TRBV10-2 and TRBJ2-1; TRBD2 agrees at 7 bases. Sequencing input: PBMCs. The source is a young woman in good health and CMV-seronegative. Here the CDR3 reads CASIPGLTNNEQFF. In nucleotides, the CDR3 is TGCGCCAGTATTCCGGGACTAACCAACAATGAGCAGTTCTTC.